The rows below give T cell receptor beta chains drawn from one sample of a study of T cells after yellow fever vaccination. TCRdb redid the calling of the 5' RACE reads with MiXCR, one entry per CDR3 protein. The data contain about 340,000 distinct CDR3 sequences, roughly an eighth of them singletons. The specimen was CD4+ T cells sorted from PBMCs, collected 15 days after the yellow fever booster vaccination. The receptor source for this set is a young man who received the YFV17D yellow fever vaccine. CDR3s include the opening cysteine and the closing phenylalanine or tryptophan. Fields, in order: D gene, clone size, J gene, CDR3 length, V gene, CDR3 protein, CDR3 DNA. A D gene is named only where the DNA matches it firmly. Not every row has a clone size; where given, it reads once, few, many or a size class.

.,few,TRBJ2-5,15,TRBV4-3,CASSRSSSRVETQYF,TGCGCCAGCAGCCGGAGCTCGAGCAGGGTAGAGACCCAGTACTTC
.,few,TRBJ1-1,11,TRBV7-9,CASEGDTEAFF,TGTGCCAGCGAAGGGGACACTGAAGCTTTCTTT
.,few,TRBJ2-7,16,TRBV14,CASSQGKGWTPHEQYF,TGTGCCAGCAGCCAAGGGAAAGGGTGGACTCCCCACGAGCAGTACTTC
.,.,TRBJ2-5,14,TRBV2,CASSDLTVMETQYF,TGTGCCAGCAGTGATTTAACCGTAATGGAGACCCAGTACTTC
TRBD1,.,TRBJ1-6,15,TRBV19,CASSTAGTDNSPLHF,TGTGCCAGTAGTACAGCCGGGACAGATAATTCACCCCTCCACTTT
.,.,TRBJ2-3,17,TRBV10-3,CAISAPTWTVSTDTQYF,TGTGCCATCAGTGCCCCTACCTGGACGGTTAGCACAGATACGCAGTATTTT
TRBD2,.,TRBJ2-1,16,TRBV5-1,CASSLGGGAGGREQFF,TGCGCCAGCAGCTTGGGCGGAGGAGCGGGGGGGCGTGAGCAGTTCTTC
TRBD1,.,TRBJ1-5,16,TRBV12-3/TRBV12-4,CASSFGTGVRHQPQHF,TGTGCCAGCAGTTTCGGTACAGGGGTCCGTCATCAGCCCCAGCATTTT
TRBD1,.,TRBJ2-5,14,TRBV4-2,CASSQGDSQETQYF,TGTGCCAGCAGCCAAGGGGACAGCCAAGAGACCCAGTACTTC
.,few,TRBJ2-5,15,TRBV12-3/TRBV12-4,CASSLMQGEQETQYF,TGTGCCAGCAGTTTGATGCAGGGAGAACAAGAGACCCAGTACTTC
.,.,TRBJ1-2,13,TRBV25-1,CASSELDSGGYTF,TGTGCCAGCAGTGAATTAGACAGCGGAGGCTACACCTTC